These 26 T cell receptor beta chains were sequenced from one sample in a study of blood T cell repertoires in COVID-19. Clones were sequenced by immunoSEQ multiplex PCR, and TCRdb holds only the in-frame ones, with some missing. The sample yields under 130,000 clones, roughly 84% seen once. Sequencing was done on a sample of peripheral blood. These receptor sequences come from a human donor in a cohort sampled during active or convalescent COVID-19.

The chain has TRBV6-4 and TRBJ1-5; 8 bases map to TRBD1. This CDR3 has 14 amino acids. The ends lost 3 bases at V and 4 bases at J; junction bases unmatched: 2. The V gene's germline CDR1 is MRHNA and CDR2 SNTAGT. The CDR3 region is CASSEQGGNQPQHF. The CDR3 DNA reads TGTGCCAGCAGTGAACAGGGGGGTAATCAGCCCCAGCATTTT.

For the CDR3, the DNA is TGTGCCAGCAGGCCCGGGACAGGGGCCTACAATGAGCAGTTCTTC. Translated, it gives CASRPGTGAYNEQFF. The rearrangement joins TRBV6-6 to TRBJ2-1, with 10 bases lining up with TRBD1. V was clipped by 6 bases and J by 2 bases; unmatched bases: 4. CDR1 and CDR2 (germline): MNHNY, SVGAGI (reference sequence). The CDR3 is made up of 15 amino acids.

This CDR3 is CASSRLVGANVLTF. The CDR3 DNA reads TGTGCCAGCAGCAGACTAGTCGGGGCCAACGTCCTGACTTTC. The gene calls are TRBV14 and TRBJ2-6; a weak D match, TRBD2 (6 bases). CDR1 and CDR2 (germline): SGHDN, FVKESK. The CDR3 runs to 14 residues. The V end was cut by 5 bases, the J end by 4 bases, with 9 bases between.

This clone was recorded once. The CDR3 DNA is TGTGCCAGCTCACCTCCGGGGAGGGCTAACTATGGCTACACCTTC. Translating gives CASSPPGRANYGYTF. The chain joins TRBV18 to TRBJ1-2, with D hard to call. Germline-derived CDR1 and CDR2 are KGHSH and LQKENI. Trimming removed 3 bases from V and 0 bases from J, with 11 bases in between. The CDR3 is 15 residues long.

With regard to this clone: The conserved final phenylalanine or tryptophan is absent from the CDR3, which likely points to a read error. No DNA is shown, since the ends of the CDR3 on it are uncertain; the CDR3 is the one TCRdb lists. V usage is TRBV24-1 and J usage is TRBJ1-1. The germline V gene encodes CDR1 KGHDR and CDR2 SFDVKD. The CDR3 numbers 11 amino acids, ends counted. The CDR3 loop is CATSRNSEGTG.

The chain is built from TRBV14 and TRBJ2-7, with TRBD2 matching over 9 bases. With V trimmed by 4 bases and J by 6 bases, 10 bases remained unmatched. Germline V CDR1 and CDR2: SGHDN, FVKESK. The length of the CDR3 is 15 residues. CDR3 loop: CASSPGTAGGREQYF. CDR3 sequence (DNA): TGTGCCAGCAGCCCCGGTACAGCGGGGGGCCGCGAGCAGTACTTC.

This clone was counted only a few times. CDR3 nucleotides: TGTGCCAGCTCACCAATTTTCGGGGGACAGTCGAACACCGGGGAGCTGTTTTTT. Amino acid sequence: CASSPIFGGQSNTGELFF. The V call is TRBV18, the J call TRBJ2-2, with D maybe TRBD1 (7 bases). V lost 2 bases to trimming and J lost 0 bases, with 16 bases between them. The CDR3 has 18 residues. Germline V gene lookup returns CDR1 KGHSH and CDR2 LQKENI.

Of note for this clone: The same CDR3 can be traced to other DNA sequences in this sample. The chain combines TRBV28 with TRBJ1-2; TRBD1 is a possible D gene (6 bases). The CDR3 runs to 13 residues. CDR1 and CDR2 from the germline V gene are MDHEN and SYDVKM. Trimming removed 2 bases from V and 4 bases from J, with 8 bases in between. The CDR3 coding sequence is TGTGCCAGCAGTTTAGGACAGATCTATGGCTACACCTTC. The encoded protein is CASSLGQIYGYTF.

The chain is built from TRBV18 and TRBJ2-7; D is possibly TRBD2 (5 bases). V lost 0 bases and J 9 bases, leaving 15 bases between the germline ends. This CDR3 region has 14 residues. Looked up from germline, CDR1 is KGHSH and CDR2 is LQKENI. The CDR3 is CASSPPSTSGGQYF. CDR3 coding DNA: TGTGCCAGCTCACCACCGTCGACCTCAGGAGGGCAGTACTTC.

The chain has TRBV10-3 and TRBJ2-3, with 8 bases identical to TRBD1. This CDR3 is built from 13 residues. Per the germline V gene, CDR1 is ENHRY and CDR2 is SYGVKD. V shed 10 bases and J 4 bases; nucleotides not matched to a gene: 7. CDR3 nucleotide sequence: TGTGCCACCCAAGGACAGGGCGCAGATACGCAGTATTTT. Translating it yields CATQGQGADTQYF.

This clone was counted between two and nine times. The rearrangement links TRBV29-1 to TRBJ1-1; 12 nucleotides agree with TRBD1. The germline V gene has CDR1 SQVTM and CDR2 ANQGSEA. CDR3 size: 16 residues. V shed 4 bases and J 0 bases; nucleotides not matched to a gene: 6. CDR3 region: CSVVGTGGAMNTEAFF. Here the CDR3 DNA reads TGCAGCGTTGTGGGGACAGGGGGCGCGATGAACACTGAAGCTTTCTTT.

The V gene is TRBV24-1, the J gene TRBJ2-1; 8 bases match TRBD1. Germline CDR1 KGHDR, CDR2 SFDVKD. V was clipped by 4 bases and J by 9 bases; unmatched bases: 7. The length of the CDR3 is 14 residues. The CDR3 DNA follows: TGTGCCACCAGTGAGGACAGGGCCCGGGGTGAGCAGTTCTTC. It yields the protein CATSEDRARGEQFF.

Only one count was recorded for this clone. This chain's CDR3 is CASSGYSTGPYNEQFF. The CDR3 DNA follows: TGTGCCAGCAGCGGCTATTCGACAGGACCATACAATGAGCAGTTCTTC. The rearrangement uses TRBV9 and TRBJ2-1; a weak D match, TRBD1 (6 bases). Trimming removed 3 bases at V and 4 bases at J, with 17 bases between. The CDR3 runs to 16 residues. Germline loops: CDR1 SGDLS, CDR2 YYNGEE. The full variable domain, completed using reference TRBV9 and TRBJ2-1, is DSGVTQTPKHLITATGQRVTLRCSPRSGDLSVYWYQQSLDQGLQFLIQYYNGEERAKGNILERFSAQQFPDLHSELNLSSLELGDSALYFCASSGYSTGPYNEQFFGPGTRLTVL.

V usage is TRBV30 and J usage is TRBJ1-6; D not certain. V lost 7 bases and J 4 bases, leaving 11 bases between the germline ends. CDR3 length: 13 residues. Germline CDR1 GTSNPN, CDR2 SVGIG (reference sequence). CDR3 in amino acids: CAYHRGYNSPLHF. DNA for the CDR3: TGTGCCTACCACCGGGGTTATAATTCACCCCTCCACTTT. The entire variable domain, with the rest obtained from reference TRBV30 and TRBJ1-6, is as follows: SQTIHQWPATLVQPVGSPLSLECTVEGTSNPNLYWYRQAAGRGLQLLFYSVGIGQISSEVPQNLSASRPQDRQFILSSKKLLLSDSGFYLCAYHRGYNSPLHFGNGTRLTVT.

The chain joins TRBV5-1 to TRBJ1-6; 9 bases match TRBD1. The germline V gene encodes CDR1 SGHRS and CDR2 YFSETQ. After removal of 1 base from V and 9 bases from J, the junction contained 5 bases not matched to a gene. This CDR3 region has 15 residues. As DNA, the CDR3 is TGCGCCAGCAGCTTGCGGGACAGGGATTTTTCACCCCTCCACTTT. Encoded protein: CASSLRDRDFSPLHF.

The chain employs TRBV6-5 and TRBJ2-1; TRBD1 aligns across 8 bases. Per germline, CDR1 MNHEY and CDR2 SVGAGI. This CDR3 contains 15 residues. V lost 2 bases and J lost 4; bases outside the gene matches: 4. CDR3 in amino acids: CASSYPGTGYNEQFF. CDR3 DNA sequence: TGTGCCAGCAGTTACCCAGGGACAGGTTACAATGAGCAGTTCTTC.

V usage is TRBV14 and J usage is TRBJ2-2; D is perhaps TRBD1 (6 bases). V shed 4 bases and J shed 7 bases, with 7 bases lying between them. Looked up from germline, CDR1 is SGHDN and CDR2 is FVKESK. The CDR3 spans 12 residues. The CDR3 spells CASSRDIGELFF. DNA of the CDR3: TGTGCCAGCAGCCGGGACATCGGGGAGCTGTTTTTT.

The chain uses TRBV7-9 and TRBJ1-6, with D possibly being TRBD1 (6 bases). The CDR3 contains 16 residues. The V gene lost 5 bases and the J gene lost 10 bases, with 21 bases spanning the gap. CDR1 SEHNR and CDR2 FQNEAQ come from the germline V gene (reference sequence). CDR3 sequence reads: CASSPQYSAGESPLHF. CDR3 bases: TGTGCCAGCAGCCCCCAGTACTCGGCAGGGGAGTCACCCCTCCACTTT. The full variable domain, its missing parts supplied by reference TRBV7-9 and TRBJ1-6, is DTGVSQNPRHKITKRGQNVTFRCDPISEHNRLYWYRQTLGQGPEFLTYFQNEAQLEKSRLLSDRFSAERPKGSFSTLEIQRTEQGDSAMYLCASSPQYSAGESPLHFGNGTRLTVT.

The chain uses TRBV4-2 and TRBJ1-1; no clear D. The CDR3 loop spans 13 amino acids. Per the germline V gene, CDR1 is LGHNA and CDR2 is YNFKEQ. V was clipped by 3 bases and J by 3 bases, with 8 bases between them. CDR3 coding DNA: TGTGCCAGCAGCCATGATAGAGACACTGAAGCTTTCTTT. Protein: CASSHDRDTEAFF.

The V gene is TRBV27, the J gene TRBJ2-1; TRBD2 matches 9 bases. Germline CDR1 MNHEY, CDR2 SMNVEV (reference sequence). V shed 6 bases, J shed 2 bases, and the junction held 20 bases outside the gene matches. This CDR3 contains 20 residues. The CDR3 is CASSPRVFWGERGAYNEQFF. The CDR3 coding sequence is TGTGCCAGCAGCCCGCGGGTTTTCTGGGGGGAGCGGGGGGCCTACAATGAGCAGTTCTTC.

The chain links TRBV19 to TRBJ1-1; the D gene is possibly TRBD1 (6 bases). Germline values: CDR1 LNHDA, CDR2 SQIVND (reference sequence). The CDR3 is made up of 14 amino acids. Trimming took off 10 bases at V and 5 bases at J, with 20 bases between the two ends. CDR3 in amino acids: CATLSGVRGTEAFF. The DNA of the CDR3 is TGTGCCACCCTATCAGGCGTGAGGGGGACTGAAGCTTTCTTT.

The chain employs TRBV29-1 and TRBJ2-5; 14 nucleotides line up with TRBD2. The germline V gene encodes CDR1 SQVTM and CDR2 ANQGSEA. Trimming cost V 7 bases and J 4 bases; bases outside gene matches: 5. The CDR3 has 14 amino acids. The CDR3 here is CSAWTSGGLETQYF. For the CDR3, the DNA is TGCAGCGCTTGGACTAGCGGGGGGTTAGAGACCCAGTACTTC.

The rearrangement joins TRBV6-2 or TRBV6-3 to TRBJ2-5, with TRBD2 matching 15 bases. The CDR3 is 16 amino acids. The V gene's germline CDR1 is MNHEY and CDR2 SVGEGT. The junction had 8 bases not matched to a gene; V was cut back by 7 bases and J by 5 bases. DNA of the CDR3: TGTGCCAGCACCCCGGGACTAGCGGGGGGATACGAGACCCAGTACTTC. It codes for CASTPGLAGGYETQYF.

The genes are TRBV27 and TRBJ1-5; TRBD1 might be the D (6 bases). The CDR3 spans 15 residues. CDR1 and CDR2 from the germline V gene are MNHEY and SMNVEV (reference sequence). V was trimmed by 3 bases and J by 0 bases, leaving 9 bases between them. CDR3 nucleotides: TGTGCCAGCAGTTTGAGGGGGAATAGCAATCAGCCCCAGCATTTT. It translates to CASSLRGNSNQPQHF.

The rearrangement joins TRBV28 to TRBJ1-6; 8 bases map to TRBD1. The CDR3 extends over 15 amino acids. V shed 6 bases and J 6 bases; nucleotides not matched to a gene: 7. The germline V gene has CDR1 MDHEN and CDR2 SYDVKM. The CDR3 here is CASSLRTGFNSPLHF. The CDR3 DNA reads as TGTGCCAGCAGCTTAAGGACAGGGTTTAATTCACCCCTCCACTTT.

The CDR3, as DNA: TGTGCCAGCAGCTTACGGACAGTGAACACTGAAGCTTTCTTT. Its translation is CASSLRTVNTEAFF. The rearrangement links TRBV13 to TRBJ1-1, with D possibly TRBD1 on 6 matching bases. The CDR3 runs 14 residues. The V gene lost 2 bases and the J gene lost 0 bases, with 7 bases spanning the gap. CDR1 and CDR2 (germline): PRHDT, FYEKMQ (reference sequence).